The rows below give T cell receptor beta chains drawn from one sample of a study of cytomegalovirus exposure and HLA in healthy donors. Assay: immunoSEQ multiplex PCR; the TCRdb copy retains only in-frame clones and omits some. The sample consists of around 110,000 clones, about four fifths of them appearing once. Sequencing input: PBMCs. The receptor source for this set is a woman under 30 in good health and CMV-seronegative. Both conserved end residues are trimmed from each CDR3.

v_gene	j_gene	CDR3aa
TRBV30	TRBJ1-3	AWRGHSGNTIY
TRBV6-5	TRBJ2-3	ASSQQGASTDTQY
TRBV18	TRBJ2-3	ASSPLTGTGAGDTQY
TRBV30	TRBJ1-6	AWSVRGRENSPLH
TRBV4-2	TRBJ2-2	ASSQDEQGARELF
TRBV27	TRBJ1-4	ASSRSGGKYEKLF
TRBV6-6	TRBJ2-7	ASSRGQGGYEQY
TRBV5-1	TRBJ2-5	ASSVQGAQETQY
TRBV6-1	TRBJ1-4	ASSEAQPNEKLF
TRBV19	TRBJ1-1	ASSYGGSAEAF
TRBV28	TRBJ1-2	ASSLGPRVDGYT
TRBV15	TRBJ1-1	ATSRPGRDRRNTEAF
TRBV6-5	TRBJ2-1	ASSSDSQPPYNEQF
TRBV4-2	TRBJ2-3	ASSLPGLAGEIASTDTQY
TRBV6-5	TRBJ1-2	ASSYIQGGNYGYT
TRBV5-5	TRBJ2-7	ASSLATGVGVEQY
TRBV28	TRBJ1-6	ASSLKFPRRNSPLH
TRBV6-9	TRBJ2-1	ASSYPQRGSYNEQF
TRBV19	TRBJ1-1	ASRGMGLTEAF
TRBV5-1	TRBJ2-1	ASSSPQGRDNEQF
TRBV30	TRBJ1-2	AWSDPSGGGNYGYT
TRBV4-2	TRBJ1-1	ASSQDETGPLGTEAF
TRBV6-4	TRBJ2-7	ASTTRDSPDEQY
TRBV2	TRBJ2-3	ASSGTLITDTQY
TRBV6-1	TRBJ2-3	ASWMRGLTDTQY
TRBV21-1	TRBJ2-5	ASSKVGLRGPETQY
TRBV6-1	TRBJ1-2	ASSEGTGQILGYT
TRBV6-5	TRBJ2-1	ASTRSGTGYNEQF
TRBV2	TRBJ2-5	AGGQSETQY
TRBV5-1	TRBJ2-7	ASRPPRDSMVWEQY
TRBV4-1	TRBJ2-7	ASSQGGTGREQY
TRBV9	TRBJ2-3	ASSVHTDTQY
TRBV13	TRBJ1-1	ASSQILRYRRNTEAF
TRBV19	TRBJ1-1	ASKIGTEAF
TRBV27	TRBJ1-1	ASSLATGLNTEAF
TRBV4-1	TRBJ1-4	ASSQEGGVFYEKLF
TRBV11-2	TRBJ2-7	ASSPGGDEQY
TRBV28	TRBJ1-1	ASSSPYRANMNTEAF
TRBV25-1	TRBJ1-2	ASSGHPNYGYT
TRBV6-5	TRBJ2-2	ASRWTPLSGELF
TRBV30	TRBJ1-1	AWSEHKNTEAF
TRBV2	TRBJ2-3	ASSEESVSTDTQY
TRBV14	TRBJ1-2	ASSQESRRRGFYGYT
TRBV23-1	TRBJ2-1	ATRWRNTGHGNEQF
TRBV5-1	TRBJ2-3	ASSWKTGGTDTQY
TRBV10-3	TRBJ1-1	AISVAEAGLNTEAF
TRBV5-1	TRBJ1-2	ASSLGTGSFYGYT
TRBV5-1	TRBJ2-1	ASSLGQYLYNEQF
TRBV27	TRBJ1-3	ASSSTGTSGNTIY
TRBV23-1	TRBJ1-5	ASSPSGTGGTKGKVMPQH
TRBV5-8	TRBJ2-1	ASSFSGGSSYNEQF
TRBV13	TRBJ1-2	ASSLTPRAGGYT
TRBV5-6	TRBJ1-5	ASSFGTGVRGNQPQH
TRBV29-1	TRBJ2-3	SVEGQGRTDTQY
TRBV14	TRBJ2-1	ASSRGRVSSYNEQF